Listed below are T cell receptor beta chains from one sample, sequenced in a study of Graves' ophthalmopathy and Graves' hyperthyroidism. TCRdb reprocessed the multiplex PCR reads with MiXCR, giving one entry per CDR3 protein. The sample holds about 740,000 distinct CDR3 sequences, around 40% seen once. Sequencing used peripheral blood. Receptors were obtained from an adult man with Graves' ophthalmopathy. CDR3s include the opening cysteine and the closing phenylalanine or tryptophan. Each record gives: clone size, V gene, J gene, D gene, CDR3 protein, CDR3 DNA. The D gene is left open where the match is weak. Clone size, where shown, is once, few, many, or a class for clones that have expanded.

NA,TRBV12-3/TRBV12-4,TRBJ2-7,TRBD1,CASSSDRGIYEQYF,TGTGCCAGCAGTTCGGACAGGGGGATTTACGAGCAGTACTTC
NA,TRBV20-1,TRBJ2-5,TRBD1,CSASPGVGTGSQETQYF,TGCAGTGCTTCCCCGGGGGTTGGGACAGGGTCTCAAGAGACCCAGTACTTC
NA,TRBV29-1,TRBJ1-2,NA,CSVEQGPGHDGYTF,TGCAGCGTTGAACAGGGGCCAGGTCACGATGGCTACACCTTC
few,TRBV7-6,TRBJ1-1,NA,CASRELIWGSNTEAFF,TGTGCCAGCAGAGAATTAATTTGGGGGTCGAACACTGAAGCTTTCTTT
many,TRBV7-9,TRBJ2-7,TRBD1,CASSLNRGVYEQYF,TGTGCCAGCAGCTTGAACAGGGGGGTGTACGAGCAGTACTTC
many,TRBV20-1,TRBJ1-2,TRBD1,CSARRGQGRGGYTF,TGCAGTGCTAGGAGGGGACAGGGACGAGGTGGCTACACCTTC
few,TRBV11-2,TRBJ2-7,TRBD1,CASQLSPTGNQYF,TGTGCCAGTCAGCTTAGCCCGACAGGGAACCAGTACTTC
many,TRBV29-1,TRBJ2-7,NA,CSVPGLGTYEQYF,TGCAGCGTGCCGGGACTGGGAACCTACGAGCAGTACTTC
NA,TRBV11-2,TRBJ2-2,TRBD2,CASSPRLAGGLVGNTGELFF,TGTGCCAGCAGCCCGCGACTAGCGGGAGGTCTTGTCGGGAACACCGGGGAGCTGTTTTTT
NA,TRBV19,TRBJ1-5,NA,CASKKNRAGNQPQHF,TGTGCCAGTAAGAAGAACAGGGCGGGCAATCAGCCCCAGCATTTT